This T cell receptor (beta chain) is from a study of shared clonotypes between healthy human individuals. Here immunoSEQ multiplex PCR was the method, and the copy in TCRdb shows in-frame clones only, minus some. The top ten clones hold roughly 22% of a sample with 650,000 to 800,000 clones, 92% of them seen once. Germline V gene sequence: CDR1 SGHDN, CDR2 FVKESK. CDR3 size: 15 residues. V shed 2 bases, J shed 8 bases, and the junction held 6 bases outside the gene matches. CD8 cells classed as naive were CD45RO-negative and positively selected for CCR7, excluding terminally differentiated effector memory CD45RA+ cells.

Sequencing used naive CD8+ T cells sorted from blood. The rearrangement links TRBV14 to TRBJ2-2; TRBD2 matches 9 bases. This clonotype was obtained from a man aged 25-45 years in good health. CDR3 loop: CASSQFVSGSGELFF. The DNA of the CDR3 is TGTGCCAGCAGCCAATTCGTTAGCGGGAGTGGGGAGCTGTTTTTT.